This TCR beta chain was found in a study of Ad26.COV2.S vaccination and SARS-CoV-2 variants. At the level of the study: Enrollment placed the donor in the COV1001 Ad26.COV2.S trial arm. Ad26.COV2.S was injected intramuscularly once or twice, 56 days apart. The study, taken as a whole, reports: Placebo recipients had lower spike-specific TCR breadth than vaccine recipients. Non-spike TCR breadth did not differ much between vaccine and placebo recipients.

From germline, CDR1 is SGHVS and CDR2 FQNEAQ. Trimming removed 1 base from V and 1 base from J, with 10 bases in between. This CDR3 has 15 residues. The assay was immunoSEQ multiplex PCR, and TCRdb's table has in-frame clones only and misses some. There are hundreds of thousands of clones in the sample; around 90% occur only once, and 6.4% lies in the top ten. A remark on this clone: Its antigen is still unknown.

Treatment denoted: roughly 18 received Ad26.COV2.S at low or high dose, single or two shots; roughly 5 received placebo; per-sample allocation not given. Sample collection was performed on day 63 after the first vaccine or placebo injection. This chain joins TRBV7-8 and TRBJ1-1; D might be TRBD1 (5 bases). The sequence came from a person aged 18 to 65 who received the Ad26.COV2.S COVID-19 vaccine or a placebo. The sequencing used peripheral blood, collected in a trial of Ad26.COV2.S vaccine versus placebo. CDR3 bases: TGTGCCAGCAGCTTAGAAGGGACCTCGAACACTGAAGCTTTCTTT. Residues: CASSLEGTSNTEAFF.